One T cell receptor (beta chain) is described in this entry. This record belongs to a study of blood T cell repertoires in COVID-19. Study summary: The study drew acute and convalescent COVID-19 samples from the United States, Italy and Spain. Sources were T cells, B-cell-depleted T cells, or PBMCs; the material itself was cDNA or gDNA.

Between the trimmed V and J ends, which lost 11 bases and 0 bases, there was a span of 17 bases. The CDR3 sequence is 15 residues long. Germline V gives CDR1 LNHDA, CDR2 SQIVND (reference sequence). Original processing notes: For nucleated cells, counts were estimated from reference gene primer amplification. Method: immunoSEQ multiplex PCR; TCRdb's copy keeps in-frame clones and lacks some. V, J and clone size were drawn from that table, and D and trimming were deduced from the DNA. Here the sample spans about 79,000 clones, roughly 91% being singletons. This chain uses TRBV19 with TRBJ1-3; D ambiguous. The TCR comes from a man between 65 and 80 years old with active or convalescent COVID-19. Sequencing input: peripheral blood. The CDR3 reads CAASSAGFSGNTIYF. The DNA for the CDR3 is TGTGCCGCTAGCTCGGCAGGCTTCTCTGGAAACACCATATATTTT.